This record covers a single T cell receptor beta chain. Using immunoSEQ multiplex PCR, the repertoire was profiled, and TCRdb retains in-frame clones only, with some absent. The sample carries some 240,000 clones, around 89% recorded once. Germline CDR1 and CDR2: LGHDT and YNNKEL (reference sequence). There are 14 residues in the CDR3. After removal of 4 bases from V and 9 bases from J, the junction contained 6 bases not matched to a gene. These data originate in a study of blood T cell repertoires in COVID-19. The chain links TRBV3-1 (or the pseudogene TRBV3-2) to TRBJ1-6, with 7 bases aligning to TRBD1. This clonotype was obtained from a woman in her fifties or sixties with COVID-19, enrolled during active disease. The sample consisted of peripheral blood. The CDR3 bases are TGTGCCAGCAGCCGGGACAGTACAGCTTCACCCCTCCACTTT. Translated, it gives CASSRDSTASPLHF.